This record covers a single T cell receptor (beta chain). This CDR3 region has 13 residues. Germline V gene lookup returns CDR1 SGHTA and CDR2 FQGTGA. Between the trimmed V and J ends, which lost 2 bases and 3 bases, there was a span of 8 bases. The method was immunoSEQ multiplex PCR; TCRdb's version includes in-frame clones alone and lacks a portion of them. The sample shows about 87,000 clones, 70% to 90% of them seen only once. The sample comes from a study of OX40 agonist ivuxolimab in advanced cancers. This sample comprised CD4+ or CD8+ T cells sorted from blood, obtained in a trial of the OX40 agonist ivuxolimab. The chain combines TRBV7-3 with TRBJ2-7, with a tentative D call TRBD1 (5 bases). The source is an adult with an advanced solid tumor such as melanoma, head and neck, liver or kidney cancer. DNA of the CDR3: TGTGCCAGCAGCTTACTCCAGGGCTACGAGCAGTACTTC. Its protein is CASSLLQGYEQYF.